This entry is about one T cell receptor beta chain. TCRdb reprocessed the 5' RACE reads, with one entry per CDR3 protein and no DNA. This sample carries 500,000 or so distinct CDR3 sequences, with roughly 3.6% going to the ten biggest clones. The source of the sample is a study of T cells expressing NK-cell markers. CDR3 length equals 15 residues. Sequenced: blood T cells: a sorted CD56 or NKG2C T cell subset, CD4+ or CD8+ T cells, or bulk PBMC T cells (not recorded which). The sequence was collected from a young man in good health. The rearrangement uses TRBV12-3 or TRBV12-4 and TRBJ1-3; TCRdb designates TRBD1, a call that cannot be tested without DNA. The CDR3 spells CASSLRGSQSSTIYF.